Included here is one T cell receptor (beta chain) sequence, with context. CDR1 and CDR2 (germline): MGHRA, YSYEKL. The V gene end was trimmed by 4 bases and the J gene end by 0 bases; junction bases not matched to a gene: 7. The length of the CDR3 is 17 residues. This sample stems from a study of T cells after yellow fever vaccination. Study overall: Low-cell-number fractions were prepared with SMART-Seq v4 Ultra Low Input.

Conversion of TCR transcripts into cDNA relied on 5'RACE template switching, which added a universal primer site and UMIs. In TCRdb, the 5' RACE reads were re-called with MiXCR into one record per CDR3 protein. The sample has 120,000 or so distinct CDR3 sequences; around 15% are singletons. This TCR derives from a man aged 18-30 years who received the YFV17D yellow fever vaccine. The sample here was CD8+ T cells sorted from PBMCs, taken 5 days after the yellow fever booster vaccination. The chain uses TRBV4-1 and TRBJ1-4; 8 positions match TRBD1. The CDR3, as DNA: TGCGCCAGCAGCCCATTGGGGACAGGAGCAACTAATGAAAAACTGTTTTTT. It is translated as CASSPLGTGATNEKLFF.